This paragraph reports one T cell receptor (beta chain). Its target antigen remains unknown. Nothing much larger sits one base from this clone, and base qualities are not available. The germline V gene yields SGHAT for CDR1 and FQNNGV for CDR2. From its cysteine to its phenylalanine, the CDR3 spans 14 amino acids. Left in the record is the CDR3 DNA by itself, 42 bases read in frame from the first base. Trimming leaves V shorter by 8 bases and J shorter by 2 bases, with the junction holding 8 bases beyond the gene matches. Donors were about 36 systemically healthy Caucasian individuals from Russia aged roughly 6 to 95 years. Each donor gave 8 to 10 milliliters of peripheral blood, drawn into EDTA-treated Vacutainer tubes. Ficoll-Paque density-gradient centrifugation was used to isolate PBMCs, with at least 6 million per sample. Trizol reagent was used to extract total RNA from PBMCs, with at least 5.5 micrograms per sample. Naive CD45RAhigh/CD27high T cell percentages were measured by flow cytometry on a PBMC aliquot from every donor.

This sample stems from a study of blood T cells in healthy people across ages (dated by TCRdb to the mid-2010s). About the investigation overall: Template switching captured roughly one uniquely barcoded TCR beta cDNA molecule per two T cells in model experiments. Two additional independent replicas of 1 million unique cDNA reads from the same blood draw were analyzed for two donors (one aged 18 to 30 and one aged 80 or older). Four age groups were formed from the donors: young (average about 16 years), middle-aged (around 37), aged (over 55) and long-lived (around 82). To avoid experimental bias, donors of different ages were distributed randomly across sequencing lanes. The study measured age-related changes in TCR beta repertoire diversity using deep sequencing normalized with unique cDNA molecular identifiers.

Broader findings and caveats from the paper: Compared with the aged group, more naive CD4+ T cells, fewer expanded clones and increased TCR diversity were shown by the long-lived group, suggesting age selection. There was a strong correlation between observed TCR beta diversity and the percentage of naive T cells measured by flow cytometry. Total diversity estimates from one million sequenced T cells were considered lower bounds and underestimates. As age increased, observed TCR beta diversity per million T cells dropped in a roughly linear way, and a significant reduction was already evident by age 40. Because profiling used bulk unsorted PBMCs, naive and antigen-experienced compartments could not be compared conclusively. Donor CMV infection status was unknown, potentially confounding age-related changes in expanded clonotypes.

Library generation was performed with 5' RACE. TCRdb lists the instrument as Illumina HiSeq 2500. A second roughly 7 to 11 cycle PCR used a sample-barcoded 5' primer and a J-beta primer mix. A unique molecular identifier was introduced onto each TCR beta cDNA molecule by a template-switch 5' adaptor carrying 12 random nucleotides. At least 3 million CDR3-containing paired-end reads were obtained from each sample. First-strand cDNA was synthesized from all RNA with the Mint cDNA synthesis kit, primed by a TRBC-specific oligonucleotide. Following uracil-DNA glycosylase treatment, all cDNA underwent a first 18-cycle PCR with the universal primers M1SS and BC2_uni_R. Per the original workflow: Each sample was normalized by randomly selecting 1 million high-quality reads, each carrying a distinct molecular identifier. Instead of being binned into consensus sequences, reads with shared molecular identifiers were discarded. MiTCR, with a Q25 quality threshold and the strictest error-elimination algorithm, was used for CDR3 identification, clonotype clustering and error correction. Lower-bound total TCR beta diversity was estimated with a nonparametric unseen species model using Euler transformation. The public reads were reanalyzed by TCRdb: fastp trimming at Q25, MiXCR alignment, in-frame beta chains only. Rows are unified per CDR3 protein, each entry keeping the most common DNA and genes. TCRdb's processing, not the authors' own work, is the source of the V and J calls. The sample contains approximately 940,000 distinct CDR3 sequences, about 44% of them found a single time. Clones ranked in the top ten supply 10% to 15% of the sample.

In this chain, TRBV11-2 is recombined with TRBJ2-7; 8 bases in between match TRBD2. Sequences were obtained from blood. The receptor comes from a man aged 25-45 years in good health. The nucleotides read TGTGCCAGCGGCCTTCCGGGACTAGCCTACGAGCAGTACTTC. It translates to CASGLPGLAYEQYF.